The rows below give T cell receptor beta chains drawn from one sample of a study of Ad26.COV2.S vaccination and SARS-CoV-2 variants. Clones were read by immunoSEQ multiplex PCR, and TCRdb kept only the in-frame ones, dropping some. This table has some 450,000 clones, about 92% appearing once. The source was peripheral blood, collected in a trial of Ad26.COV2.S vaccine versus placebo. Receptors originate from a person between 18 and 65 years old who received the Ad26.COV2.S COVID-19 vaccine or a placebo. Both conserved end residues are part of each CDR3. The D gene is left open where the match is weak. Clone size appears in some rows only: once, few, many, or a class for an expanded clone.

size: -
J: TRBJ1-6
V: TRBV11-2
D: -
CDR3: CASSLVVRGNSPLHF
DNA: TGTGCCAGCAGCTTAGTGGTCAGGGGTAATTCACCCCTCCACTTT

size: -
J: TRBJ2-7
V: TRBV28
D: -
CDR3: CASSLAERPYEQYF
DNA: TGTGCCAGCAGCTTGGCGGAACGTCCCTACGAGCAGTACTTC

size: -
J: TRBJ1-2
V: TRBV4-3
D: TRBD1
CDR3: CASSQDGTGIPNYGYTF
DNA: TGCGCCAGCAGCCAAGATGGGACAGGGATTCCTAACTATGGCTACACCTTC

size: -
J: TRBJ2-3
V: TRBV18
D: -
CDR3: CASSFTTGTITDTQYF
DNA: TGTGCCAGCTCATTTACGACCGGGACAATCACAGATACGCAGTATTTT

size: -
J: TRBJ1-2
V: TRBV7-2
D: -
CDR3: CARPSSAGANYGYTF
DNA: TGTGCCCGCCCTTCCTCGGCCGGAGCTAACTATGGCTACACCTTC

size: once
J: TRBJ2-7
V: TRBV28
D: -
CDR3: CASSLFFRVPGDAHEQYF
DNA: TGTGCCAGCAGTTTATTTTTTCGGGTTCCGGGGGATGCCCACGAGCAGTACTTC

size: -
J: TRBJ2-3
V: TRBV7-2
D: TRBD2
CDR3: CASSSHSGGRADGDTQYF
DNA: TGTGCCAGCAGCTCGCATAGCGGCGGGAGGGCCGATGGAGATACGCAGTATTTT

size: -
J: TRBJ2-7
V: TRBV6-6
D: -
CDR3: CARHIGVYEQYF
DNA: TGTGCCAGGCACATAGGGGTCTACGAGCAGTACTTC

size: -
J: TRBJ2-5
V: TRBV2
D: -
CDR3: CASTWRVLETQYF
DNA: TGTGCCAGCACGTGGAGGGTCTTGGAGACCCAGTACTTC

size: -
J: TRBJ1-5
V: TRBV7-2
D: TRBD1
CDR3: CASSARTGKNQPQHF
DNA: TGTGCCAGCAGCGCCAGGACAGGGAAAAATCAGCCCCAGCATTTT

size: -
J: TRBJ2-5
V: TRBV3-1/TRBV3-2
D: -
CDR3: CASSHTSVLPWQETQYF
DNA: TGTGCCAGCAGCCATACTTCGGTCCTCCCCTGGCAAGAGACCCAGTACTTC

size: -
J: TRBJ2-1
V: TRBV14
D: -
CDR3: CASSQSFGEQFF
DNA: TGTGCCAGCAGCCAATCATTTGGTGAGCAGTTCTTC

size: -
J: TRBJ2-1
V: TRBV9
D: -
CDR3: CASSVEGGDNEQFF
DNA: TGTGCCAGCAGCGTAGAAGGGGGGGACAATGAGCAGTTCTTC

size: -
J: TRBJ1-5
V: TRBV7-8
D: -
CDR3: CASSLGALGGPQHF
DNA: TGTGCCAGCAGCTTAGGTGCGCTAGGCGGGCCCCAGCATTTT

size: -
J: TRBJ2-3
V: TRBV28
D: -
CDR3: CASSSTDTQYF
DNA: TGTGCCAGCAGCAGTACAGATACGCAGTATTTT